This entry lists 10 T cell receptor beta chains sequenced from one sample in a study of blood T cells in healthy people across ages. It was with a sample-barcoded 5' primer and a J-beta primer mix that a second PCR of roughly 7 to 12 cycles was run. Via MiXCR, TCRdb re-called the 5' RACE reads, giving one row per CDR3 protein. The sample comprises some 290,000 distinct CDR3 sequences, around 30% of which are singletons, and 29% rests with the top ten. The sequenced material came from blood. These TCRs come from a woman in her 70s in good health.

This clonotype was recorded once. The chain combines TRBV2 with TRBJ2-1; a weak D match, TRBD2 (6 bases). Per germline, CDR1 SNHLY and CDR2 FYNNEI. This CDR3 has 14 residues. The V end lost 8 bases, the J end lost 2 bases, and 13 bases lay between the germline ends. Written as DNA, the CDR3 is TGTGCCAGCGGAGGGTCAGAAGCCTACAATGAGCAGTTCTTC. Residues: CASGGSEAYNEQFF.

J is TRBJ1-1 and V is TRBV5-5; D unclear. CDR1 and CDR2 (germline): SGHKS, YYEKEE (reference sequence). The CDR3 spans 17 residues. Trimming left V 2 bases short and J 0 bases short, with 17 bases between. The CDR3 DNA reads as TGTGCCAGCAGCTTCCACCTGGGCAGAGTGCTGAACACTGAAGCTTTCTTT. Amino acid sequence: CASSFHLGRVLNTEAFF.

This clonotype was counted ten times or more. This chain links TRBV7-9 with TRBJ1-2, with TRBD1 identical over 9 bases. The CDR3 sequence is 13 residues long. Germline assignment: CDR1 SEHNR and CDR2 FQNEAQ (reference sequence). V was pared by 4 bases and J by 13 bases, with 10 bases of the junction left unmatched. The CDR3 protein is CASSSRDRVRVTF. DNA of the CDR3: TGTGCCAGCAGCTCCCGGGACAGGGTGAGGGTCACCTTC.

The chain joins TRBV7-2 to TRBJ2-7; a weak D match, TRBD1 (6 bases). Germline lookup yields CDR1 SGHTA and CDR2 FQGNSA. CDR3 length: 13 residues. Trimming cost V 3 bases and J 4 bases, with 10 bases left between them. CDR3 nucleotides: TGTGCCAGCAGCTTTAAACAGGGATACGAGCAGTACTTC. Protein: CASSFKQGYEQYF.

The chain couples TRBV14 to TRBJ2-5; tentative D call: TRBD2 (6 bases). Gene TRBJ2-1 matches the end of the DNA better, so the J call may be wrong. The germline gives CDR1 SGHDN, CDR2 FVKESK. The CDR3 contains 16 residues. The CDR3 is CASSQDIAGKTNEQFF. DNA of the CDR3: TGTGCCAGCAGCCAAGATATTGCGGGAAAGACGAATGAGCAGTTCTTC.

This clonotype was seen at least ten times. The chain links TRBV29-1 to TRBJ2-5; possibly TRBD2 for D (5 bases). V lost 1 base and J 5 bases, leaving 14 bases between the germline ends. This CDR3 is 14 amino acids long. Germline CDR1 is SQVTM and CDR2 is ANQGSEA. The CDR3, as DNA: TGCAGCGTTGAAGCGGAGGCGAAAGGGGAGACCCAGTACTTC. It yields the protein CSVEAEAKGETQYF.

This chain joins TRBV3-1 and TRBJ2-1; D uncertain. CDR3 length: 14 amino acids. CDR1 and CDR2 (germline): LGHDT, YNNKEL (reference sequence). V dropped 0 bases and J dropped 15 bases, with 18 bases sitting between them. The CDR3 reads CASSQDRSQLAGFF. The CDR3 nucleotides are TGTGCCAGCAGCCAAGACCGATCCCAACTGGCTGGGTTCTTC.

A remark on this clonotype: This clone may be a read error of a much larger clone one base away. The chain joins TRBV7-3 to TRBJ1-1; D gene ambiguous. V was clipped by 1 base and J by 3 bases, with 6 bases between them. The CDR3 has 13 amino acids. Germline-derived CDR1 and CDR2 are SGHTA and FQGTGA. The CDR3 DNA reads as TGTGCCAGCAGCTTAAGGGCAGACACTGAAGCTTTCTTT. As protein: CASSLRADTEAFF.

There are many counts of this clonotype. The CDR3 loop reads CASSQGGVRSGTEAFF. Here the CDR3 DNA reads TGTGCCAGCAGCCAAGGAGGCGTACGAAGCGGGACTGAAGCTTTCTTT. The chain employs TRBV3-1 and TRBJ1-1; D is ambiguous. The CDR3 spans 16 residues. V shed 1 base and J shed 5 bases, with 17 bases lying between them. Germline CDR1 LGHDT, CDR2 YNNKEL (reference sequence).

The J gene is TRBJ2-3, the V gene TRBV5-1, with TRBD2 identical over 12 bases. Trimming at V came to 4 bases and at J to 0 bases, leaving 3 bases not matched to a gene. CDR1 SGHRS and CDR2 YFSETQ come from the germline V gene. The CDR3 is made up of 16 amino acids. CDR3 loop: CASSPSGRGSTDTQYF. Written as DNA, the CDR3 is TGCGCCAGCAGCCCTAGCGGGAGGGGGAGCACAGATACGCAGTATTTT.